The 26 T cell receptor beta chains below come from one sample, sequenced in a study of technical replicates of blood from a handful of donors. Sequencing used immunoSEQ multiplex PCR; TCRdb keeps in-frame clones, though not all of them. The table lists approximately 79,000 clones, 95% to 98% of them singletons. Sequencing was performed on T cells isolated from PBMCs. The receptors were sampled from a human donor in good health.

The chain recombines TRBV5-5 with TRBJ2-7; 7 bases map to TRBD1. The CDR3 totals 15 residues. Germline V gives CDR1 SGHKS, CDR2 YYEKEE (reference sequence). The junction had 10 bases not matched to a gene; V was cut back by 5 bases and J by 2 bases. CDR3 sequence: CASSLTRGKAYEQYF. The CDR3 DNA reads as TGTGCCAGCAGTTTGACCAGGGGGAAGGCCTACGAGCAGTACTTC.

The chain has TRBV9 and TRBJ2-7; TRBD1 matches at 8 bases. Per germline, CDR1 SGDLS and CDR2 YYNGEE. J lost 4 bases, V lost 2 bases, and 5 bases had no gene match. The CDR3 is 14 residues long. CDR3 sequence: CASSVGQAYYEQYF. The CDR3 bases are TGTGCCAGCAGCGTGGGACAGGCTTATTACGAGCAGTACTTC.

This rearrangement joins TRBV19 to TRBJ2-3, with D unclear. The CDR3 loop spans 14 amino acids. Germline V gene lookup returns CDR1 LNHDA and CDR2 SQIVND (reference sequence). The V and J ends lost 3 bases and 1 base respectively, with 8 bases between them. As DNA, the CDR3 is TGTGCCAGTAGTATTATTCGCGGCACAGATACGCAGTATTTT. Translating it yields CASSIIRGTDTQYF.

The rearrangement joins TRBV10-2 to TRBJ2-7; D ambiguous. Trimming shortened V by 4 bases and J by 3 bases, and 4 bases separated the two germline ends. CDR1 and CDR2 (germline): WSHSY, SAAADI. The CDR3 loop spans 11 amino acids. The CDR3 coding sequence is TGCGCCAGCAGTGGCGGCTACGAGCAGTACTTC. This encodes CASSGGYEQYF.

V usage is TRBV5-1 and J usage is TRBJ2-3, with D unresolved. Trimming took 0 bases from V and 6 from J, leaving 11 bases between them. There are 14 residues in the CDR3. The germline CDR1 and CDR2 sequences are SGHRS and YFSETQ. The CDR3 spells CASSLGSGSDTQYF. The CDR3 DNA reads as TGCGCCAGCAGCTTGGGGTCGGGTTCGGATACGCAGTATTTT.

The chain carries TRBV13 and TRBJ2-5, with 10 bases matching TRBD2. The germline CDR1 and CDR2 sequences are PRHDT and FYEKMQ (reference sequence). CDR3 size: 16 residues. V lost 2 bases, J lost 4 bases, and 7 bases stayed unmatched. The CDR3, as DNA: TGTGCCAGCAGCTTACGATCTAGCGGGAGTGTAGAGACCCAGTACTTC. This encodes CASSLRSSGSVETQYF.

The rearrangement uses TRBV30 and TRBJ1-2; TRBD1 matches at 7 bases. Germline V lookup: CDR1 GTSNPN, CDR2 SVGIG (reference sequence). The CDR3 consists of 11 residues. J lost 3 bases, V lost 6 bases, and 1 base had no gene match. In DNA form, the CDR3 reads TGTGCCTGTCAGGGGGACTATGGCTACACCTTC. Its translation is CACQGDYGYTF.

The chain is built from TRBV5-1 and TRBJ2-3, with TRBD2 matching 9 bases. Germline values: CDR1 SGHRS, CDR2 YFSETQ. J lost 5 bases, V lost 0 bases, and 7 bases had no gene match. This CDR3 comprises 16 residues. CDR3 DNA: TGCGCCAGCAGCTTGGGCGGGAGGGCCCCGGTAGATACGCAGTATTTT. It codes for CASSLGGRAPVDTQYF.

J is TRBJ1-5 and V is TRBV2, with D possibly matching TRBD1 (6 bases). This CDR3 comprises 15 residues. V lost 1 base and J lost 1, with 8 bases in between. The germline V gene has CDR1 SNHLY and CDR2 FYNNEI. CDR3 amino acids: CASSEDRASNQPQHF. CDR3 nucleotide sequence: TGTGCCAGCAGTGAAGACAGGGCAAGCAATCAGCCCCAGCATTTT.

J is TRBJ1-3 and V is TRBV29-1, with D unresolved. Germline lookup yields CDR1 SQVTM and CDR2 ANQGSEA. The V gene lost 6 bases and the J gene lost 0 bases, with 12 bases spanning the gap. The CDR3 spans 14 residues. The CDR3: CSVVQPSSGNTIYF. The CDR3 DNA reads TGCAGCGTAGTACAACCGTCCTCTGGAAACACCATATATTTT.

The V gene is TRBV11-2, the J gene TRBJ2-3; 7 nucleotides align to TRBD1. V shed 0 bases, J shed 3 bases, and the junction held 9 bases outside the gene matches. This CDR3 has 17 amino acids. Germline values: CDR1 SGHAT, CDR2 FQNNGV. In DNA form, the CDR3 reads TGTGCCAGCAGCTTAGACCACAGGGGATTTGGAACAGATACGCAGTATTTT. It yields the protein CASSLDHRGFGTDTQYF.

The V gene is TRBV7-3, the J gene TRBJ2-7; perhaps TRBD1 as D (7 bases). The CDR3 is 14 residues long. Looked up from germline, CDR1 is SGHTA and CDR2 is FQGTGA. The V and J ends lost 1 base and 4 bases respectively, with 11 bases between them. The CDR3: CASSLMAGGYEQYF. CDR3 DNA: TGTGCCAGCAGCTTAATGGCAGGGGGGTACGAGCAGTACTTC.

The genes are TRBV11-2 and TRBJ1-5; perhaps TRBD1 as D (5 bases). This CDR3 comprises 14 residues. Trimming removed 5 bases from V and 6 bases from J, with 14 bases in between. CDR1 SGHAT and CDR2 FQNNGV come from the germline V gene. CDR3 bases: TGTGCCAGCAGCCCCTCAGGGCAGCGTCAGCCCCAGCATTTT. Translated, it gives CASSPSGQRQPQHF. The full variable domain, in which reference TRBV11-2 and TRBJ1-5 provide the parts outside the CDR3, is EAGVAQSPRYKIIEKRQSVAFWCNPISGHATLYWYQQILGQGPKLLIQFQNNGVVDDSQLPKDRFSAERLKGVDSTLKIQPAKLEDSAVYLCASSPSGQRQPQHFGDGTRLSIL.

In DNA form, the CDR3 reads TGTGCTAGTGGTTTACGGGTAGCGGGGGAGAGGGAGACCCAGTACTTC. It codes for CASGLRVAGERETQYF. The chain couples TRBV12-5 to TRBJ2-5; 9 bases are a match to TRBD2. Germline assignment: CDR1 LGHNT and CDR2 FRNRAP. V shed 3 bases, J shed 5 bases, and the junction held 10 bases outside the gene matches. The CDR3 has 16 amino acids.

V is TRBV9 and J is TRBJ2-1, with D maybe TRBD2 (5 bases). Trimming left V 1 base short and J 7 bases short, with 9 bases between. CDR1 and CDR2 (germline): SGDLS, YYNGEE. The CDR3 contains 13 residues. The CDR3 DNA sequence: TGTGCCAGCAGCGTATTCGGGGAGAATGAGCAGTTCTTC. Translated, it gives CASSVFGENEQFF.

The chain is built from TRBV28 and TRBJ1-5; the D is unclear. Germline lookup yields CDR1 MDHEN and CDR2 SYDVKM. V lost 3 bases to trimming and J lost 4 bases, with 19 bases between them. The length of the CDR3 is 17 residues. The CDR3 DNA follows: TGTGCCAGCAGTTTGGGATCATCGGAGGAATTTAATCAGCCCCAGCATTTT. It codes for CASSLGSSEEFNQPQHF. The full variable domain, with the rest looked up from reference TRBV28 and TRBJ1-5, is DVKVTQSSRYLVKRTGEKVFLECVQDMDHENMFWYRQDPGLGLRLIYFSYDVKMKEKGDIPEGYSVSREKKERFSLILESASTNQTSMYLCASSLGSSEEFNQPQHFGDGTRLSIL.

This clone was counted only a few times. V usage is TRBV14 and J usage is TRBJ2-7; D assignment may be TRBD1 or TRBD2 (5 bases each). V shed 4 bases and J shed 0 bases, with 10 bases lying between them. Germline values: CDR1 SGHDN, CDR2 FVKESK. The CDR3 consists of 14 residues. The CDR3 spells CASSLEGLSYEQYF. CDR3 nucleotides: TGTGCCAGCAGCCTAGAGGGGCTCTCCTACGAGCAGTACTTC.

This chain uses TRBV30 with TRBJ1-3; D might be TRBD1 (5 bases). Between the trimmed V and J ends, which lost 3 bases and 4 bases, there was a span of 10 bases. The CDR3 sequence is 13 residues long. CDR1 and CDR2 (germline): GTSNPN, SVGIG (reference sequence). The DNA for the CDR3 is TGTGCCTGGAGGGGGGGACCCGGAAACACCATATATTTT. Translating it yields CAWRGGPGNTIYF.

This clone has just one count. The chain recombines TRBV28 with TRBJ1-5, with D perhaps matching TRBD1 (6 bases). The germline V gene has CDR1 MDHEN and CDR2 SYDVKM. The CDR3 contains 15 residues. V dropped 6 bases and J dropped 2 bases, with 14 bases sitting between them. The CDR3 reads CASSEVSGGNQPQHF. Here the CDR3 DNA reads TGTGCCAGCAGCGAGGTTTCAGGGGGCAATCAGCCCCAGCATTTT.

CDR3 nucleotide sequence: TGTGCCAGCAGCGAGGGACTTTACAATGAGCAGTTCTTC. Protein: CASSEGLYNEQFF. This chain joins TRBV7-2 and TRBJ2-1; D might be TRBD2 (6 bases). Germline assignment: CDR1 SGHTA and CDR2 FQGNSA. Trimming left V 5 bases short and J 4 bases short, with 9 bases between. CDR3 size: 13 residues.

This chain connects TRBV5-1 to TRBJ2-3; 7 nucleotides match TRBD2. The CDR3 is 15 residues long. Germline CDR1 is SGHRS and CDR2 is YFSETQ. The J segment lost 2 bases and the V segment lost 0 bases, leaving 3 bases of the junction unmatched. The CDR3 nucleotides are TGCGCCAGCAGCTTGGCAGCGGGGACCACAGATACGCAGTATTTT. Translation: CASSLAAGTTDTQYF.

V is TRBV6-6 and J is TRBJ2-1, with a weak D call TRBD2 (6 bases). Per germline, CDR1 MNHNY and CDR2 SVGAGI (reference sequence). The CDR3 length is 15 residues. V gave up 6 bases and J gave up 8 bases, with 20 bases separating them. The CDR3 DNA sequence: TGTGCCAGCAGCCTCCGGGTGGCTAGCGATGATGAGCAGTTCTTC. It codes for CASSLRVASDDEQFF.

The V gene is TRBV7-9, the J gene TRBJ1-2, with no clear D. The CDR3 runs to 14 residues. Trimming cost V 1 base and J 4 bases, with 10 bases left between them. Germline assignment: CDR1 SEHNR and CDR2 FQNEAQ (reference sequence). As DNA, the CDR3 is TGTGCCAGCAGCTTAGGGCAGGATCTCTATGGCTACACCTTC. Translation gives CASSLGQDLYGYTF.

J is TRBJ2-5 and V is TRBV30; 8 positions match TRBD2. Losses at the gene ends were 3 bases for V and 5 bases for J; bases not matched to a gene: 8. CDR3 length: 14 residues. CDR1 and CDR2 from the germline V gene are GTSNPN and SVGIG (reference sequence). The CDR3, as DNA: TGTGCCTGGAGCCCAGCGGGAGTGAAGGAGACCCAGTACTTC. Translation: CAWSPAGVKETQYF.

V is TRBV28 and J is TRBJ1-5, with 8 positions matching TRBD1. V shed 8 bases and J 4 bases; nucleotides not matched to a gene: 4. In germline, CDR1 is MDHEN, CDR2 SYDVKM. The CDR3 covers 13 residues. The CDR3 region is CASFRTGNQPQHF. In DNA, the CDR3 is TGTGCCAGCTTTAGGACAGGGAATCAGCCCCAGCATTTT.

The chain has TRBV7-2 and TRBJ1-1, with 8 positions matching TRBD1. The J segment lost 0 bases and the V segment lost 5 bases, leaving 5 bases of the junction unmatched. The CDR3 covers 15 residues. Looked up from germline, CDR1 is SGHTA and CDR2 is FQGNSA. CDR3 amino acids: CASSPRTGLNTEAFF. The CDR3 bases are TGTGCCAGCAGCCCACGGACAGGGCTGAACACTGAAGCTTTCTTT.